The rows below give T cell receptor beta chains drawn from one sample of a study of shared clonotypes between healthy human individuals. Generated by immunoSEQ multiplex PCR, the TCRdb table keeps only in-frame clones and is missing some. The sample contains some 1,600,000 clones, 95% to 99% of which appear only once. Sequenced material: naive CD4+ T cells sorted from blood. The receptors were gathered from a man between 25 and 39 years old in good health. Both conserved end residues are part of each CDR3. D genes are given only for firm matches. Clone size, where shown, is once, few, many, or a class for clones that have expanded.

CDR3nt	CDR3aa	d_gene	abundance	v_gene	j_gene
TGTGCCAGCAGCGGGGGATATGGCTACACCTTC	CASSGGYGYTF	NA	once	TRBV9	TRBJ1-2
TGTGCCACCAGCAGAGATTTAAGGGCGGACCCCTATGGCTACACCTTC	CATSRDLRADPYGYTF	NA	NA	TRBV15	TRBJ1-2
TGTGCCAGCAGTTTATACAGGGGTAGCAATCAGCCCCAGCATTTT	CASSLYRGSNQPQHF	TRBD1	NA	TRBV28	TRBJ1-5
TGTGCCAGCAGCCCCGGACAGGGCCGACGTCAGTTCTTC	CASSPGQGRRQFF	TRBD1	once	TRBV11-3	TRBJ2-1
TGTGCCAGCCAAAGAAGGGGTGGCACTGAAGCTTTCTTT	CASQRRGGTEAFF	NA	NA	TRBV28	TRBJ1-1
TGTGCCAGCAGCTTGAGATCCTACGAGCAGTACTTC	CASSLRSYEQYF	NA	NA	TRBV5-6	TRBJ2-7
TGTGCCAGCAGCTTAGCAGCGGGAGGGCAAGAGACCCAGTACTTC	CASSLAAGGQETQYF	TRBD2	NA	TRBV7-2	TRBJ2-5
TGTGCCAGCAGCCCGATCAGGGGGCATGGCTACACCTTC	CASSPIRGHGYTF	TRBD1	NA	TRBV7-6	TRBJ1-2
TGTGCCAGCAGTGAACAATGGAGTGGCTACACCTTC	CASSEQWSGYTF	NA	NA	TRBV25-1	TRBJ1-2
TGTGCCAGCAGTTCATCCCCGACAGGGTTTGGGACCCAGTACTTC	CASSSSPTGFGTQYF	TRBD1	NA	TRBV28	TRBJ2-5
TGTGCCAGCAGCGTAGGGGCAGGGTCGAGCAATCAGCCCCAGCATTTT	CASSVGAGSSNQPQHF	NA	NA	TRBV9	TRBJ1-5
TGTGCCAAACTGACGACTAGCGGGCCGAACACCGGGGAGCTGTTTTTT	CAKLTTSGPNTGELFF	TRBD2	NA	TRBV7-9	TRBJ2-2
TGTGCCAGCACCCGTGGGGGGCTCGGCGGCACTGAAGCTTTCTTT	CASTRGGLGGTEAFF	NA	NA	TRBV7-9	TRBJ1-1
TGTGCCAGCAGACCGGGACTACAAGAGACCCAGTACTTC	CASRPGLQETQYF	TRBD2	NA	TRBV2	TRBJ2-5
TGTGCCAGCAGCTTAGACTGGGGGTACGAGCAGTACTTC	CASSLDWGYEQYF	NA	NA	TRBV7-6	TRBJ2-7
TGTGCCAGCAGTTTGGGGGCCTTCAACCTCTTC	CASSLGAFNLF	NA	NA	TRBV28	TRBJ2-1
TGTGCCAGTTATGGCTTGGGCGGGGCCCTCTACGAGCAGTACTTC	CASYGLGGALYEQYF	NA	NA	TRBV27	TRBJ2-7
TGCGCCAGCAGCCCTCCCCAATTAAGCTCCTACAATGAGCAGTTCTTC	CASSPPQLSSYNEQFF	NA	NA	TRBV5-1	TRBJ2-1
TGCGCCAGCAGCTTGGGGTCTCGAACAGGGAGGGAGCTGTTTTTT	CASSLGSRTGRELFF	NA	NA	TRBV5-1	TRBJ2-2
TGTGCCAGTAGTATTGGTAGGCAGGGTGCTATCTTCACCGGGGAGCTGTTTTTT	CASSIGRQGAIFTGELFF	NA	NA	TRBV19	TRBJ2-2
TGTGCCAGCACCCTACATGGTACCTCTGGGGCCAACGTCCTGACTTTC	CASTLHGTSGANVLTF	NA	NA	TRBV9	TRBJ2-6
TGTGCCAGCAGCCGCGGGGACGGGATCGTCACAGATACGCAGTATTTT	CASSRGDGIVTDTQYF	NA	NA	TRBV7-3	TRBJ2-3
TGTGCCAGCTCATTGCTTGCTGGTACAGGGGTCGCAGAGACCCAGTACTTC	CASSLLAGTGVAETQYF	TRBD1	NA	TRBV18	TRBJ2-5
TGTGCCAGCTCACACCGGGACAGGGGTGAGGGAACTGAAGCTTTCTTT	CASSHRDRGEGTEAFF	TRBD1	NA	TRBV18	TRBJ1-1
TGTGCCAGCAGTTACTCGATGGCACCGTACGAGCAGTACTTC	CASSYSMAPYEQYF	NA	NA	TRBV6-5	TRBJ2-7
TGTGCCAGCTTGGGGGTCGGTTACCTCTCCTACGAGCAGTACTTC	CASLGVGYLSYEQYF	NA	NA	TRBV27	TRBJ2-7
TGTGCCTGGAGGCAGCCCCTCGAGCCTAATGAAAAACTGTTTTTT	CAWRQPLEPNEKLFF	NA	NA	TRBV30	TRBJ1-4
TGTGCCAGCAGCTTAGTTGCTAGCAAAAGGCTAAACGAGCAGTACTTC	CASSLVASKRLNEQYF	NA	NA	TRBV7-9	TRBJ2-7
TGCAGCGCTTTTCAAGGGGAGGGCTACACCTTC	CSAFQGEGYTF	NA	NA	TRBV29-1	TRBJ1-2
TGTGCCAGCAGCTTAGTAGAAAGGAACACTGAAGCTTTCTTT	CASSLVERNTEAFF	NA	NA	TRBV7-9	TRBJ1-1
TGCGCCAGCAGCCCGGGACAGGAGACCTACGAGCAGTACTTC	CASSPGQETYEQYF	TRBD1	NA	TRBV10-1	TRBJ2-7
TGTGCCAGCAGTGAATCTGGGACGGTGGCGGGTACGCAGTATTTT	CASSESGTVAGTQYF	NA	NA	TRBV25-1	TRBJ2-3
TGTGCCAGCAGCCCCCGTAGGCCTGGAAACACCATATATTTT	CASSPRRPGNTIYF	NA	NA	TRBV13	TRBJ1-3
TGTGCCAGCAGCTCGGGGACTAGCGGGTACGAGCAGTACTTC	CASSSGTSGYEQYF	TRBD2	NA	TRBV5-4	TRBJ2-7
TGTGCCATCAGTGAAGGGGGAAATGAGCAGTTCTTC	CAISEGGNEQFF	NA	NA	TRBV10-3	TRBJ2-1
TGTGCCCTCGGGGGGAACTATGGCTACACCTTC	CALGGNYGYTF	NA	NA	TRBV28	TRBJ1-2
TGTGCCAGTAGTATTGGCTCTGGGGCCAACGTCCTGACTTTC	CASSIGSGANVLTF	NA	NA	TRBV19	TRBJ2-6